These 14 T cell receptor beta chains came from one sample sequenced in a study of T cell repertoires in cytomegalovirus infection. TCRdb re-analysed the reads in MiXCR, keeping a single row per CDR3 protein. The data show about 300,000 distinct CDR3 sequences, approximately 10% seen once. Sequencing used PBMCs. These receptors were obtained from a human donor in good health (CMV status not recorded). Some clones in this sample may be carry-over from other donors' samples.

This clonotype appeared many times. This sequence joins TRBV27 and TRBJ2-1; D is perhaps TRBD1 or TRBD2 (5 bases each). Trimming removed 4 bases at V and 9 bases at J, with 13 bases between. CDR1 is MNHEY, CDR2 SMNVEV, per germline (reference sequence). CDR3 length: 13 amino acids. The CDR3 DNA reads TGTGCCAGCAGTTGGGGGAGAGAGGGTGAGCAGTTCTTC. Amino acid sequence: CASSWGREGEQFF.

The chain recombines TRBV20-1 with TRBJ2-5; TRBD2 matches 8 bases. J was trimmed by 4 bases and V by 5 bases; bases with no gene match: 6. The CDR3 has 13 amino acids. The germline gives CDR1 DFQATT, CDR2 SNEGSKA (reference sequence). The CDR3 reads CSAYGLARETQYF. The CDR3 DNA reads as TGCAGTGCTTACGGACTAGCACGAGAGACCCAGTACTTC.

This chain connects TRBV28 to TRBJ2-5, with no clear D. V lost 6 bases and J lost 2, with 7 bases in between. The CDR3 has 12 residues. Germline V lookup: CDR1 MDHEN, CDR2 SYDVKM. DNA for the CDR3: TGTGCCAGCAGGTTACGACAAGAGACCCAGTACTTC. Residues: CASRLRQETQYF.

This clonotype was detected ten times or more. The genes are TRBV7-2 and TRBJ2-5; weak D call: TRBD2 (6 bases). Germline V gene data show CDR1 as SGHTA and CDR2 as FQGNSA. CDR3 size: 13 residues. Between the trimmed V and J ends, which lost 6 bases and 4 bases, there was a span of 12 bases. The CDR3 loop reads CASRRRGRETQYF. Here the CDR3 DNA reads TGTGCCAGCAGGAGGAGGGGCCGAGAGACCCAGTACTTC.

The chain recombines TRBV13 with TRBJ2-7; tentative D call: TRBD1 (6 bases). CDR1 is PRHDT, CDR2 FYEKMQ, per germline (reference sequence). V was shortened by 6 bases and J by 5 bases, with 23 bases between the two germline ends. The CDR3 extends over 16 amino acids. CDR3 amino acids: CASSRMDRGGDHEQYV. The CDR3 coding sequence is TGTGCCAGCAGTCGCATGGACCGAGGGGGAGATCACGAGCAGTACGTC.

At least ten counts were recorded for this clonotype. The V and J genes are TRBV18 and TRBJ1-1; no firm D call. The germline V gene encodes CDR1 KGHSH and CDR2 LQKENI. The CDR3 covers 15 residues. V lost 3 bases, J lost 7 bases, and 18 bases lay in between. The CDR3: CASSPLGSPLGEAFF. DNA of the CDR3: TGTGCCAGCTCACCCTTGGGAAGCCCTCTTGGTGAAGCTTTCTTT.

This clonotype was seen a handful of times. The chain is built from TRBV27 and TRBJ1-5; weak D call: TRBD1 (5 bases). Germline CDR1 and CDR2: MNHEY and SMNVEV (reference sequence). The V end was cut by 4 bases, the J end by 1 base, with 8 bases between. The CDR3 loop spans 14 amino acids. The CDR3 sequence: CASSSGLSNQPQHF. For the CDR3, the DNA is TGTGCCAGCAGTTCAGGGTTGAGCAATCAGCCCCAGCATTTT.

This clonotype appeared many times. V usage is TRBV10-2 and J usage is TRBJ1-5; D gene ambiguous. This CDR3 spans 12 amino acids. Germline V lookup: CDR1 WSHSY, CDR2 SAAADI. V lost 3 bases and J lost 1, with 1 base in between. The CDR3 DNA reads TGCGCCAGCAGTGAAAGCAATCAGCCCCAGCATTTT. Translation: CASSESNQPQHF.

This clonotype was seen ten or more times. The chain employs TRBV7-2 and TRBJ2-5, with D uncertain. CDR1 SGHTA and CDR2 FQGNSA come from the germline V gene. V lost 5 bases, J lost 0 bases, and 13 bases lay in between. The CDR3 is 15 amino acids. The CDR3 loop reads CASSDTNKYQETQYF. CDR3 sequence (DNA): TGTGCCAGCAGCGACACGAACAAGTACCAAGAGACCCAGTACTTC.

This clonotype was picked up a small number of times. The CDR3 loop reads CASSPPKKGELFF. The CDR3 bases are TGTGCCAGCAGTCCCCCTAAAAAAGGGGAGCTGTTTTTT. The chain couples TRBV6-5 to TRBJ2-2; no clear D gene. The CDR3 extends over 13 amino acids. Trimming stripped 5 bases from V and 8 bases from J, with 12 bases between. Germline CDR1 reads MNHEY; CDR2 reads SVGAGI.

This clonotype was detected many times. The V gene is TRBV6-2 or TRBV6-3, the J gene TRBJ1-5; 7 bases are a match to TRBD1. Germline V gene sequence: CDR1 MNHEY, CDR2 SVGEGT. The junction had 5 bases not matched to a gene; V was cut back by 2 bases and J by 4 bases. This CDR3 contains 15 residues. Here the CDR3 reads CASSYATGLNQPQHF. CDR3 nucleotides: TGTGCCAGCAGTTACGCGACAGGGTTAAATCAGCCCCAGCATTTT.

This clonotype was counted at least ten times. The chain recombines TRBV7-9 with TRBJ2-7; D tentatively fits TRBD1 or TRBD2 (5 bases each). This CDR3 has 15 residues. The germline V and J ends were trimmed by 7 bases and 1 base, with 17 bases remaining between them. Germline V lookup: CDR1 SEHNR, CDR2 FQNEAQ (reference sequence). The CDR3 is CASTGTPSASYEQYF. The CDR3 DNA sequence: TGTGCCAGCACCGGGACCCCGAGCGCTTCCTACGAGCAGTACTTC.

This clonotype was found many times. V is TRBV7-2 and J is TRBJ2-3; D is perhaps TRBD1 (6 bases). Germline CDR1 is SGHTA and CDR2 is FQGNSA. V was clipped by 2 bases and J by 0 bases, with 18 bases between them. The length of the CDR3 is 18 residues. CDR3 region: CASSLYSNRARSTDTQYF. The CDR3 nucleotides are TGTGCCAGCAGCTTATATTCGAACAGGGCTCGGAGCACAGATACGCAGTATTTT. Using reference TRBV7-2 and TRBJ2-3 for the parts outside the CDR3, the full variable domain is GAGVSQSPSNKVTEKGKDVELRCDPISGHTALYWYRQSLGQGLEFLIYFQGNSAPDKSGLPSDRFSAERTGGSVSTLTIQRTQQEDSAVYLCASSLYSNRARSTDTQYFGPGTRLTVL.

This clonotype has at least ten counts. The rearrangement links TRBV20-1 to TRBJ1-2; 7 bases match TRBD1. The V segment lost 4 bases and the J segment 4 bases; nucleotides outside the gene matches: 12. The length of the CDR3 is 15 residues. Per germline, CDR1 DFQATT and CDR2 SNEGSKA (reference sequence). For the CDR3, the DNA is TGCAGTGCTAACATGGCAGGGGGTCTCGGCTATGGCTACACCTTC. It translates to CSANMAGGLGYGYTF.